A selection of T cell receptor beta chains follows, all from one sample in a study of blood T cell repertoires in COVID-19. Sequenced by immunoSEQ multiplex PCR; TCRdb stores in-frame clones only, minus some. The data hold 70,000 to 80,000 clones, with about 89% observed a single time. The sample taken for sequencing was peripheral blood. These receptors were taken from a woman aged 55-70 years with acute or convalescent COVID-19. Both conserved end residues are part of each CDR3. The order of the fields is clone size, J gene, D gene, V gene, CDR3 DNA, CDR3 protein. D genes are given only for firm matches. Clone sizes are given selectively: once, few, many, or a class where the clone is expanded.

>few|TRBJ1-5|TRBD1|TRBV19
TGTGCCAGTACCTTGACAGGGAGCAATCAGCCCCAGCATTTT
CASTLTGSNQPQHF
>.|TRBJ2-1|TRBD1|TRBV19
TGTGCCAGTAGTCCCGGACAGGTCGCCCACAATGAGCAGTTCTTC
CASSPGQVAHNEQFF
>.|TRBJ2-7|TRBD1|TRBV15
TGTGCCACCAGCATCTCGACAGGGTATCGTTTTGGGGGAACCGAGCAGTACTTC
CATSISTGYRFGGTEQYF
>.|TRBJ1-1|.|TRBV7-9
TGTGCCAGCAGCGATGACAGCGCTTCGAACACTGAAGCTTTCTTT
CASSDDSASNTEAFF
>.|TRBJ1-1|.|TRBV5-4
TGTGCCAGCAGCCCAGGATGGAACACTGAAGCTTTCTTT
CASSPGWNTEAFF
>.|TRBJ2-3|TRBD2|TRBV3-1/TRBV3-2
TGTGCCAGCAGCCAAGAAGCCAGCGGGGGGGCCACGCAGTATTTT
CASSQEASGGATQYF
>.|TRBJ2-3|TRBD2|TRBV6-6
TGTGCCAGCAGGACTAGCGGGGGCACTGGGGATACGCAGTATTTT
CASRTSGGTGDTQYF
>.|TRBJ1-5|.|TRBV19
TGTGCCAGTAGGCAGGACTATAGCAATCAGCCCCAGCATTTT
CASRQDYSNQPQHF
>.|TRBJ1-4|.|TRBV6-1
TGTGCCAGCAGTGAGCTGGGGGGGGCGCGGAGCGAAAAACTGTTTTTT
CASSELGGARSEKLFF
>.|TRBJ2-5|.|TRBV1
TGCACCAGCAGTCACGCGGACCAAGAGACCCAGTACTTC
CTSSHADQETQYF
>.|TRBJ2-2|.|TRBV3-1/TRBV3-2
TGTGCCAGCAGCCTCAACACAGGGAGAGGTCCCGGGGAGCTGTTTTTT
CASSLNTGRGPGELFF
>.|TRBJ2-4|.|TRBV5-4
TGTGCCAGCAGCTTCCCAGAAACCAAAAACATTCAGTACTTC
CASSFPETKNIQYF
>once|TRBJ1-3|TRBD1|TRBV5-1
TGCGCCAGCAGCTTCGGGACAGCTGGAAACACCATATATTTT
CASSFGTAGNTIYF
>.|TRBJ2-2|TRBD2|TRBV10-3
TGTGCCATCAGCCCGACTAGCGGGGGGGCGCACACCGGGGAGCTGTTTTTT
CAISPTSGGAHTGELFF
>.|TRBJ1-2|.|TRBV12-3/TRBV12-4
TGTGCCAGCTTCGGGGGGTCGAACTATGGCTACACCTTC
CASFGGSNYGYTF
>.|TRBJ2-7|.|TRBV4-1
TGCGCCAGCAGTAGGGGCTCATCCTACGAGCAGTACTTC
CASSRGSSYEQYF
>.|TRBJ1-2|.|TRBV19
TGTGCCAGTAGTACCCGGGGTCTTGGCTACACCTTC
CASSTRGLGYTF
>.|TRBJ2-2|TRBD2|TRBV5-6
TGTGCCAGCAGCCTGTTCCGACTAGCGGGGCTTGGGACCGGGGAGCTGTTTTTT
CASSLFRLAGLGTGELFF
>.|TRBJ2-2|TRBD1|TRBV11-2
TGTGCCAGCAGCACCGGGACAGGGGACACCGGGGAGCTGTTTTTT
CASSTGTGDTGELFF
>.|TRBJ2-3|.|TRBV6-5
TGTGCCAGCACCGACAGGCAGGGCACAGATACGCAGTATTTT
CASTDRQGTDTQYF
>once|TRBJ1-1|.|TRBV29-1
TGCAGCGTTTGGCGGGGGCTAGATGAAGCTTTCTTT
CSVWRGLDEAFF
>.|TRBJ1-2|.|TRBV3-1/TRBV3-2
TGTGCCAGCTCCTGGCGGGGGGCGAACTATGGCTACACCTTC
CASSWRGANYGYTF
>.|TRBJ1-1|TRBD1|TRBV5-8
TGTGCCAGCAGACCGATCCGGGACAGGACAGTCGGTGAAGCTTTCTTT
CASRPIRDRTVGEAFF
>.|TRBJ1-1|.|TRBV5-4
TGTGCCAGCAGCCCTGGACAGCCGTTGAGCACTGAAGCTTTCTTT
CASSPGQPLSTEAFF
>few|TRBJ1-3|.|TRBV3-1/TRBV3-2
TGTGCCAGCAGCACATCAGGGTCTGGAAACACCATATATTTT
CASSTSGSGNTIYF
>.|TRBJ2-2|TRBD2|TRBV6-2/TRBV6-3
TGTGCCAGCAGTTTTAGGACTAGTGGTCCCGGGGAGCTGTTTTTT
CASSFRTSGPGELFF